This T cell receptor (beta chain) emerged from a study of blood T cells in healthy people across ages. Study-wide results and caveats: Long-lived donors carried more naive CD4+ cells and greater diversity than aged donors.

Alongside a J-beta primer mix, a sample-barcoded 5' primer served in a second PCR lasting roughly 7 to 11 cycles. Sequencing of every sample gave 2.5 million or more CDR3-containing paired-end reads. TCRdb fed the 5' RACE reads into MiXCR, producing one record per CDR3 protein. In the table there are around 1,000,000 distinct CDR3 sequences, 20% to 25% of which are singletons. Germline V gene lookup returns CDR1 SNHLY and CDR2 FYNNEI. The CDR3 consists of 13 residues. Trimming left V 6 bases short and J 2 bases short, with 11 bases between. Notes on this clonotype: The antigen is unknown.

These data were also reused for a study on T cells of mothers and their children. That paper states: Nobody spotted any persistent microchimeric T cell clones.

Sequencing was performed on blood. The TCR comes from a girl aged 2-9 years in good health. The chain recombines TRBV2 with TRBJ2-7; D gene unclear. CDR3 residues: CASREPFAYEQYF. The CDR3 DNA sequence: TGTGCCAGCAGGGAGCCCTTTGCCTACGAGCAGTACTTC.